This T cell receptor beta chain originates from a study of CD8+ T cells in alopecia areata. For the study at large: Patients took tofacitinib for 6 to 18 months, followed by 6 drug-free months.

Following RNA extraction, reverse transcription yielded cDNA that acted as the sequencing template. Method: immunoSEQ multiplex PCR; TCRdb's copy keeps in-frame clones and lacks some. The profile covers around 290,000 clones, with roughly 64% appearing a single time and around 1.7% taken by the ten largest. The CDR3 has 15 amino acids. V shed 6 bases and J 0 bases; nucleotides not matched to a gene: 3. Treatment reported: oral pan-JAK inhibitor, 5-10 mg twice daily. This clonotype originated in a human donor with alopecia areata. Sequencing was performed on CD4+ T cells sorted from blood, taken at week 24, from a patient treated with tofacitinib. V usage is TRBV23-1 and J usage is TRBJ2-7; TRBD1 matches at 12 bases. TRBV23-1 is recorded as an ORF, its role being uncertain. The CDR3 sequence is CASREGQGASYEQYF. CDR3 DNA sequence: TGCGCCAGCAGAGAGGGACAGGGGGCCTCCTACGAGCAGTACTTC.